The source of this T cell receptor beta chain is a study of blood T cells in healthy people across ages. The sample, about 10 milliliters of peripheral blood, was drawn from each donor. It was with a sample-barcoded 5' primer and a J-beta primer mix that a second PCR of roughly 7 to 11 cycles was run. Each CDR3 protein is one row after TCRdb ran MiXCR on the 5' RACE reads. The sample consists of about 290,000 distinct CDR3 sequences, 25% to 30% of them appearing once. Germline V gene lookup returns CDR1 SGHRS and CDR2 YFSETQ. The CDR3 extends over 16 amino acids. This chain uses TRBV5-1 with TRBJ2-7; 15 positions agree with TRBD2. The DNA end favors TRBJ2-1, so the J call may be wrong. The sample taken for sequencing was blood. The clonotype comes from a woman in her seventies in good health. The CDR3 here is CASNEGLAGGYNEQFF. Here the CDR3 DNA reads TGCGCCAGCAACGAGGGACTAGCGGGAGGTTACAATGAGCAGTTCTTC.